Following are 29 T cell receptor beta chains from one sample sequenced in a study of cytomegalovirus exposure and HLA in healthy donors (dated by TCRdb to about 2017). To prepare the library, the immunoSEQ multiplex PCR assay was applied. For the multiplex PCR, a mixture combining 60 forward primers for TCR Vbeta segments and 13 reverse primers for TCR Jbeta segments was used. This immuneACCESS table, as held by TCRdb, lists in-frame sequences with V and J called but not all clones. Of the missing ones, under half trace to an unresolved V gene in checked studies; the others have no known cause. For this sample there are roughly 120,000 clones; 73% appear just once. The biggest ten clones account for around 8.1% of the sample. Sequences were obtained from PBMCs. Source of these receptors: a man aged 35-49 years in good health and CMV-seronegative.

The CDR3 nucleotides are TGTGCCAGCAGCTTATGGTCGGGGTCCACAGATACGCAGTATTTT. Its translation is CASSLWSGSTDTQYF. The V gene is TRBV7-3, the J gene TRBJ2-3; TRBD2 is a possible D gene (5 bases). The CDR3 is 15 residues long. The V and J ends lost 2 bases and 2 bases respectively, with 11 bases between them. CDR1 and CDR2 (germline): SGHTA, FQGTGA.

V gene TRBV6-5 combines with J gene TRBJ2-7; 8 nucleotides agree with TRBD2. CDR3 size: 16 residues. V shed 0 bases, J shed 2 bases, and the junction held 6 bases outside the gene matches. CDR1 and CDR2 (germline): MNHEY, SVGAGI. In DNA form, the CDR3 reads TGTGCCAGCAGTTACTCGGGCAGCGGGGGACCCTACGAGCAGTACTTC. It encodes CASSYSGSGGPYEQYF.

The chain is built from TRBV6-5 and TRBJ1-2; possibly TRBD1 for D (6 bases). The V and J ends lost 3 bases and 8 bases respectively, with 22 bases between them. CDR1 MNHEY and CDR2 SVGAGI come from the germline V gene. The CDR3 length is 16 residues. The CDR3 loop reads CASSYHTDRRVRGYTF. The CDR3 nucleotides read TGTGCCAGCAGTTATCACACCGACAGGCGTGTTCGGGGCTACACCTTC.

The V call is TRBV19, the J call TRBJ2-3, with D maybe TRBD2 (7 bases). The V end lost 5 bases, the J end lost 4 bases, and 16 bases lay between the germline ends. Germline V gene sequence: CDR1 LNHDA, CDR2 SQIVND (reference sequence). This CDR3 is built from 15 residues. CDR3 DNA: TGTGCCAGTAGTGGAATTAGGGGGGGTGCAGATACGCAGTATTTT. Its translation: CASSGIRGGADTQYF.

The chain links TRBV4-1 to TRBJ1-1, with D unresolved. Trimming left V 1 base short and J 0 bases short, with 12 bases between. Germline loops: CDR1 MGHRA, CDR2 YSYEKL. The CDR3 is 16 amino acids. Written as DNA, the CDR3 is TGCGCCAGCAGCCAAGTTTCTCGGAGAATGAACACTGAAGCTTTCTTT. As protein: CASSQVSRRMNTEAFF.

This chain joins TRBV7-2 and TRBJ2-7, with D maybe TRBD2 (6 bases). The CDR3 totals 14 residues. Trimming took 4 bases from V and 0 from J, leaving 10 bases between them. Germline assignment: CDR1 SGHTA and CDR2 FQGNSA. The CDR3, as DNA: TGTGCCAGCAGCTCGGAGGGTAGCTCCTACGAGCAGTACTTC. Amino acids: CASSSEGSSYEQYF.

This clone was seen a few times. The V gene is TRBV4-1, the J gene TRBJ1-1; the match to TRBD1 covers 9 bases. V dropped 1 base and J dropped 4; count of bases not matched to a gene: 10. CDR1 is MGHRA and CDR2 is YSYEKL in the germline V gene. The CDR3 consists of 17 residues. Here the CDR3 reads CASSQVRDRDLGTEAFF. CDR3 sequence (DNA): TGCGCCAGCAGCCAAGTCCGGGACAGGGACTTGGGCACTGAAGCTTTCTTT.

This clone came up a few times. Within the sample, other DNA sequences also encode this same CDR3. The chain joins TRBV28 to TRBJ2-3; D is possibly TRBD2 (6 bases). CDR1 is MDHEN, CDR2 SYDVKM, per germline. The CDR3 runs to 13 residues. V was shortened by 7 bases and J by 1 base, with 9 bases between the two germline ends. CDR3 coding DNA: TGTGCCAGCACAGCGGGTGGCACAGATACGCAGTATTTT. Amino acids: CASTAGGTDTQYF. The variable domain in full, with the rest retrieved from reference TRBV28 and TRBJ2-3, is DVKVTQSSRYLVKRTGEKVFLECVQDMDHENMFWYRQDPGLGLRLIYFSYDVKMKEKGDIPEGYSVSREKKERFSLILESASTNQTSMYLCASTAGGTDTQYFGPGTRLTVL.

This chain connects TRBV7-9 to TRBJ1-5; D not certain. The germline V and J ends were trimmed by 5 bases and 7 bases, with 15 bases remaining between them. The CDR3 loop spans 14 amino acids. Germline lookup yields CDR1 SEHNR and CDR2 FQNEAQ (reference sequence). The CDR3 spells CASSLDTMYQPQHF. The CDR3 DNA follows: TGTGCCAGCAGCCTAGATACAATGTACCAGCCCCAGCATTTT.

The CDR3 loop is CASSLGQGLGEQYF. The CDR3 nucleotides read TGTGCCAGCAGCTTAGGGCAGGGTTTAGGCGAGCAGTACTTC. This chain connects TRBV7-2 to TRBJ2-5; tentative D call: TRBD1 (5 bases). The DNA end favors TRBJ2-7, so the J call may be wrong. Germline V gene sequence: CDR1 SGHTA, CDR2 FQGNSA. This CDR3 comprises 14 residues.

The table lists this clone with a few counts. The rearrangement uses TRBV29-1 and TRBJ2-7, with 9 bases identical to TRBD1. CDR1 and CDR2 (germline): SQVTM, ANQGSEA. J gave up 6 bases and V 4 bases, and 10 bases lay outside the gene matches. This CDR3 region has 14 residues. CDR3 residues: CSVGLTGGNLEQYF. The DNA of the CDR3 is TGCAGCGTTGGACTGACAGGGGGAAACCTCGAGCAGTACTTC.

The chain carries TRBV4-3 and TRBJ1-2; TRBD1 agrees at 7 bases. Germline CDR1 and CDR2: LGHNA and YSLEER. J lost 6 bases, V lost 4 bases, and 8 bases had no gene match. The CDR3 has 14 residues. This CDR3 is CASSRRGQNDGYTF. CDR3 sequence (DNA): TGCGCCAGCAGCCGCAGGGGACAGAACGATGGCTACACCTTC.

The chain couples TRBV6-5 to TRBJ2-2; D may be TRBD2 (5 bases). Trimming took 6 bases from V and 7 from J, leaving 12 bases between them. CDR1 and CDR2 from the germline V gene are MNHEY and SVGAGI. The CDR3 totals 13 residues. In DNA, the CDR3 is TGTGCCAGCAGCCGGGGAGACTACGGGGAGCTGTTTTTT. Translation: CASSRGDYGELFF.

J is TRBJ2-7 and V is TRBV10-3; 9 bases line up with TRBD1. V gave up 4 bases and J gave up 0 bases; unmatched junction bases: 7. This CDR3 is 16 amino acids long. Germline values: CDR1 ENHRY, CDR2 SYGVKD. Here the CDR3 DNA reads TGTGCCATCAGTGGGACAGGGGTCAGTTTCTCCTACGAGCAGTACTTC. As protein: CAISGTGVSFSYEQYF.

Only one count was recorded for this clone. V usage is TRBV29-1 and J usage is TRBJ1-6, with 7 positions matching TRBD1. CDR1 and CDR2 from the germline V gene are SQVTM and ANQGSEA. The CDR3 covers 13 residues. The V and J ends lost 7 bases and 7 bases, in that order; junction bases with no gene match: 7. The CDR3 sequence: CSASGGPNSPLHF. Here the CDR3 DNA reads TGCAGCGCCTCAGGGGGACCCAATTCACCCCTCCACTTT.

V gene TRBV2 combines with J gene TRBJ2-1, with a weak D call TRBD1 (5 bases). CDR1 SNHLY and CDR2 FYNNEI come from the germline V gene. The CDR3 has 17 amino acids. V dropped 2 bases and J dropped 2 bases, with 16 bases sitting between them. The CDR3 nucleotides are TGTGCCAGCAGTGAACCTGCCCAGGGAATCGCCTACAATGAGCAGTTCTTC. This encodes CASSEPAQGIAYNEQFF.

The CDR3, as DNA: TGTGCCAGTAGTATCGGCAGGGGAACTGAAGCTTTCTTT. This codes for CASSIGRGTEAFF. V usage is TRBV19 and J usage is TRBJ1-1, with TRBD1 as a possible D gene (6 bases). V dropped 3 bases and J dropped 5 bases, with 10 bases sitting between them. Germline V gene lookup returns CDR1 LNHDA and CDR2 SQIVND (reference sequence). The CDR3 spans 13 residues.

This chain uses TRBV27 with TRBJ2-2; 8 bases are shared with TRBD1. The CDR3 contains 15 residues. CDR1 and CDR2 (germline): MNHEY, SMNVEV (reference sequence). Unmatched junction bases numbered 4, after V lost 4 bases and J lost 3 bases. In DNA, the CDR3 is TGTGCCAGCAGTTATCTGACAGGGGACACCGGGGAGCTGTTTTTT. It is translated as CASSYLTGDTGELFF.

The table lists this clone with a few counts. The chain couples TRBV28 to TRBJ1-1; D perhaps matches TRBD1 (5 bases). Germline assignment: CDR1 MDHEN and CDR2 SYDVKM. The CDR3 has 14 residues. V was pared by 3 bases and J by 10 bases, with 18 bases between. The CDR3 protein is CASSLRGAECRAFF. In nucleotides, the CDR3 is TGTGCCAGCAGTTTGCGGGGCGCGGAGTGTCGAGCTTTCTTT.

The gene calls are TRBV6-1 and TRBJ2-2; maybe TRBD1 (5 bases). Between the trimmed V and J ends, which lost 3 bases and 3 bases, there was a span of 14 bases. The germline V gene encodes CDR1 MNHNS and CDR2 SASEGT. The CDR3 sequence is 16 residues long. Here the CDR3 DNA reads TGTGCCAGCAGTGAGCTTGATCGACAGTACACCGGGGAGCTGTTTTTT. Its translation: CASSELDRQYTGELFF.

V and J are TRBV19 and TRBJ1-5, with TRBD1 as a possible D gene (5 bases). Trimming took 8 bases from V and 4 from J, leaving 15 bases between them. Per germline, CDR1 LNHDA and CDR2 SQIVND (reference sequence). The CDR3 has 14 amino acids. The CDR3 loop reads CASRGGESNQPQHF. In nucleotides, the CDR3 is TGTGCCAGTCGGGGGGGGGAGAGTAATCAGCCCCAGCATTTT.

The rearrangement joins TRBV10-3 to TRBJ2-1, with D perhaps TRBD1 (5 bases). Germline CDR1 reads ENHRY; CDR2 reads SYGVKD. The germline V and J ends were trimmed by 8 bases and 0 bases, with 14 bases remaining between them. This CDR3 comprises 15 residues. This chain's CDR3 is CAIGQGYSSYNEQFF. The CDR3 nucleotides are TGTGCCATCGGGCAGGGCTACAGCTCCTACAATGAGCAGTTCTTC.

V and J are TRBV6-6 and TRBJ1-5; 11 nucleotides align to TRBD1. Germline V lookup: CDR1 MNHNY, CDR2 SVGAGI (reference sequence). This CDR3 has 16 amino acids. The ends lost 7 bases at V and 7 bases at J; junction bases unmatched: 12. CDR3 residues: CASTTGTGGRAQPQHF. The CDR3 region has the DNA TGTGCCAGCACGACCGGGACAGGGGGTAGGGCGCAGCCCCAGCATTTT.

The rearrangement joins TRBV19 to TRBJ1-5; 10 nucleotides line up with TRBD1. This CDR3 comprises 18 residues. In germline, CDR1 is LNHDA, CDR2 SQIVND (reference sequence). Germline trimming cut 6 bases from V and 0 bases from J; bases unmatched to any gene: 11. The CDR3 region has the DNA TGTGCCAGTAGCATGGACAGGGGGTGGGACCCTAGCAATCAGCCCCAGCATTTT. It yields the protein CASSMDRGWDPSNQPQHF.

V is TRBV9 and J is TRBJ2-7; 10 bases map to TRBD1. Germline V gene sequence: CDR1 SGDLS, CDR2 YYNGEE. V lost 9 bases to trimming and J lost 7 bases; unmatched junction nucleotides: 19. The CDR3 sequence is 16 residues long. The DNA of the CDR3 is TGTGCCAACACAACACGACCGGGACAGGGGTTGAGAGAGCAGTACTTC. Residues: CANTTRPGQGLREQYF.

V gene TRBV5-1 combines with J gene TRBJ2-1; no firm D call. The CDR3 has 15 amino acids. Trimming cost V 7 bases and J 0 bases, with 14 bases left between them. From germline, CDR1 is SGHRS and CDR2 YFSETQ. CDR3 loop: CASFLIPSSYNEQFF. CDR3 sequence (DNA): TGCGCCAGCTTTCTAATACCGAGCTCCTACAATGAGCAGTTCTTC.

The chain joins TRBV27 to TRBJ1-1; 9 nucleotides align to TRBD1. Germline V gene lookup returns CDR1 MNHEY and CDR2 SMNVEV (reference sequence). The CDR3 runs to 13 residues. After removal of 10 bases from V and 1 base from J, the junction contained 4 bases not matched to a gene. The DNA of the CDR3 is TGTGCCACCTCGGACAGGGGGAACACTGAAGCTTTCTTT. It is translated as CATSDRGNTEAFF.

V is TRBV5-4 and J is TRBJ2-7; 8 bases are shared with TRBD2. The CDR3 has 14 amino acids. After removal of 3 bases from V and 1 base from J, the junction contained 3 bases not matched to a gene. Germline loops: CDR1 SGHNT, CDR2 YYREEE (reference sequence). The CDR3 sequence is CASSSGGLSYEQYF. DNA of the CDR3: TGTGCCAGCAGCTCGGGGGGGTTATCCTACGAGCAGTACTTC.

This clone was seen only once. The rearrangement joins TRBV28 to TRBJ1-1, with D maybe TRBD1 (5 bases). Trimming shortened V by 7 bases and J by 11 bases, and 20 bases separated the two germline ends. The CDR3 spans 13 residues. The V gene's germline CDR1 is MDHEN and CDR2 SYDVKM. CDR3 amino acids: CASNPRQIGVAFF. CDR3 in DNA: TGTGCCAGCAATCCCCGACAGATCGGCGTTGCTTTCTTT. Full variable domain (rest looked up from reference TRBV28 and TRBJ1-1): DVKVTQSSRYLVKRTGEKVFLECVQDMDHENMFWYRQDPGLGLRLIYFSYDVKMKEKGDIPEGYSVSREKKERFSLILESASTNQTSMYLCASNPRQIGVAFFGQGTRLTVV.